This T cell receptor beta chain comes out of a study of T cell responses to AZD1222 COVID-19 vaccine. Of note for this clone: The antigen remains undetermined.

The CDR3 sequence is 14 residues long. V shed 5 bases, J shed 2 bases, and the junction held 6 bases outside the gene matches. The germline V gene encodes CDR1 SGHRS and CDR2 YFSETQ. The table came from immunoSEQ multiplex PCR; TCRdb's copy has only in-frame clones and leaves some out. The table records 65,000 to 90,000 clones, 70% to 90% of them present only once. Study-level results: White British people made up most donors, females outnumbered males, and clonal diversity was possibly underestimated. Baseline testing showed seropositivity in only a handful of AZD1222 recipients.

This receptor was taken from an adult in good health. The input for sequencing was peripheral blood, taken on day 0 of AZD1222 vaccination. The rearrangement links TRBV5-1 to TRBJ1-2; TRBD1 matches 7 bases. CDR3 DNA: TGCGCCAGCAGTAGGGACAGCAAGAACTATGGCTACACCTTC. It is translated as CASSRDSKNYGYTF.